The rows below give T cell receptor beta chains drawn from one sample of a study of T-cell memory formation after mild COVID-19. One entry per CDR3 protein results from TCRdb running MiXCR on the 5' RACE reads. The sample carries 130,000 to 150,000 distinct CDR3 sequences, roughly 21% recorded once. Sequencing input: PBMCs or a T cell subset sorted from them (not recorded which). The origin of the receptors is an adult woman who had mild COVID-19 (a few samples of this study predate the infection). Cell type and time point are not known. Both conserved end residues are part of each CDR3. Each record gives: D gene, J gene, clone size, V gene, CDR3 length, CDR3 protein, CDR3 DNA. A D gene is named only where the DNA matches it firmly. Expanded clones get a size class; other rows say once, few or many, or leave the size out.

D: NA; J: TRBJ1-3; size: NA; V: TRBV7-9; length: 15; CDR3: CASSSPRDVGNTIYF; DNA: TGTGCCAGCAGCTCTCCCCGGGACGTCGGAAACACCATATATTTT
D: NA; J: TRBJ2-6; size: NA; V: TRBV5-1; length: 15; CDR3: CASRSTGSGANVLTF; DNA: TGCGCCAGCAGATCGACTGGCTCTGGGGCCAACGTCCTGACTTTC
D: NA; J: TRBJ2-5; size: NA; V: TRBV5-5; length: 12; CDR3: CASSLDLETQYF; DNA: TGTGCCAGCAGCTTGGATTTAGAGACCCAGTACTTC
D: TRBD1; J: TRBJ2-1; size: NA; V: TRBV20-1; length: 14; CDR3: CSARPGTGWDEQFF; DNA: TGCAGTGCTAGACCCGGGACAGGGTGGGATGAGCAGTTCTTC
D: NA; J: TRBJ2-7; size: NA; V: TRBV3-1; length: 14; CDR3: CASSQVHQSYEQYF; DNA: TGTGCCAGCAGCCAAGTTCACCAATCCTACGAGCAGTACTTC
D: TRBD2; J: TRBJ2-7; size: few; V: TRBV30; length: 14; CDR3: CAWSVSGGAYEQYF; DNA: TGTGCCTGGAGTGTAAGCGGGGGAGCCTACGAGCAGTACTTC
D: NA; J: TRBJ2-1; size: many; V: TRBV12-3/TRBV12-4; length: 14; CDR3: CASSSRGGPNEQFF; DNA: TGTGCCAGCAGTTCCCGGGGAGGCCCCAATGAGCAGTTCTTC
D: NA; J: TRBJ2-3; size: few; V: TRBV12-3/TRBV12-4; length: 15; CDR3: CASSSTSSSTDTQYF; DNA: TGTGCCAGCAGTTCGACTAGTTCTAGCACAGATACGCAGTATTTT
D: TRBD1; J: TRBJ1-1; size: few; V: TRBV12-3/TRBV12-4; length: 15; CDR3: CASSPGTGGGTEAFF; DNA: TGTGCCAGCAGTCCCGGGACAGGGGGCGGCACTGAAGCTTTCTTT
D: NA; J: TRBJ2-1; size: few; V: TRBV5-1; length: 15; CDR3: CASASGQGYYNEQFF; DNA: TGCGCCAGCGCAAGTGGGCAGGGCTACTACAATGAGCAGTTCTTC
D: TRBD1; J: TRBJ1-2; size: many; V: TRBV10-3; length: 15; CDR3: CAISGGTDRNYGYTF; DNA: TGTGCCATCAGTGGGGGAACGGACAGGAACTATGGCTACACCTTC
D: NA; J: TRBJ2-3; size: NA; V: TRBV4-2; length: 14; CDR3: CASSQVGATDTQYF; DNA: TGTGCCAGCAGCCAAGTAGGAGCCACAGATACGCAGTATTTT
D: NA; J: TRBJ2-2; size: NA; V: TRBV12-3/TRBV12-4; length: 15; CDR3: CASSLDGPNTGELFF; DNA: TGTGCCAGCAGCCTCGATGGCCCGAACACCGGGGAGCTGTTTTTT
D: TRBD1; J: TRBJ1-1; size: NA; V: TRBV12-3/TRBV12-4; length: 14; CDR3: CASSTSGGASGAFF; DNA: TGTGCCAGCAGTACCTCAGGGGGCGCTTCGGGAGCTTTCTTT
D: TRBD1; J: TRBJ2-7; size: NA; V: TRBV2; length: 15; CDR3: CASSDDRDPSYEQYF; DNA: TGTGCCAGCAGTGATGACAGGGACCCCTCCTACGAGCAGTACTTC
D: NA; J: TRBJ1-1; size: NA; V: TRBV7-9; length: 14; CDR3: CASSLVGSNTEAFF; DNA: TGTGCCAGCAGCTTAGTTGGCTCCAACACTGAAGCTTTCTTT
D: NA; J: TRBJ2-7; size: many; V: TRBV18; length: 13; CDR3: CASSPGQNYEQYF; DNA: TGTGCCAGCTCACCGGGACAAAACTACGAGCAGTACTTC
D: TRBD1; J: TRBJ2-3; size: few; V: TRBV5-1; length: 15; CDR3: CASSSQGAAPDTQYF; DNA: TGCGCCAGCAGCTCGCAGGGGGCCGCTCCAGATACGCAGTATTTT
D: TRBD1; J: TRBJ2-1; size: many; V: TRBV25-1; length: 12; CDR3: CASTGTGYEQFF; DNA: TGTGCCAGCACCGGGACAGGGTATGAGCAGTTCTTC
D: NA; J: TRBJ1-1; size: NA; V: TRBV20-1; length: 12; CDR3: CSAIQGHTEAFF; DNA: TGCAGTGCTATCCAGGGGCACACTGAAGCTTTCTTT
D: TRBD2; J: TRBJ2-5; size: NA; V: TRBV6-5; length: 16; CDR3: CASRRLAGGNQETQYF; DNA: TGTGCCAGCAGACGCCTGGCGGGGGGAAACCAAGAGACCCAGTACTTC
D: TRBD2; J: TRBJ2-5; size: NA; V: TRBV14; length: 15; CDR3: CASSDGLAGVETQYF; DNA: TGTGCCAGCAGTGACGGGCTAGCGGGGGTGGAGACCCAGTACTTC
D: NA; J: TRBJ2-3; size: NA; V: TRBV20-1; length: 15; CDR3: CSASAPGQNTDTQYF; DNA: TGCAGTGCTAGTGCTCCGGGACAAAACACAGATACGCAGTATTTT